This TCR beta chain was sequenced for a study of blood T cell repertoires in COVID-19. Deletions cut 2 bases from V and 2 bases from J, with 12 bases between. This CDR3 region has 15 residues. Germline CDR1 reads KGHSH; CDR2 reads LQKENI. The data were produced by immunoSEQ multiplex PCR, yet TCRdb's version contains in-frame clones alone and is incomplete. The data show 95,000 to 150,000 clones, 85% to 90% seen once. The chain uses TRBV18 and TRBJ2-5, with D unclear. Sequenced input: peripheral blood. This receptor was identified in a man of 80 years or more with active or convalescent COVID-19. The CDR3 DNA reads TGTGCCAGCTCACCAATGAATGGGCTACAAGAGACCCAGTACTTC. It encodes CASSPMNGLQETQYF.